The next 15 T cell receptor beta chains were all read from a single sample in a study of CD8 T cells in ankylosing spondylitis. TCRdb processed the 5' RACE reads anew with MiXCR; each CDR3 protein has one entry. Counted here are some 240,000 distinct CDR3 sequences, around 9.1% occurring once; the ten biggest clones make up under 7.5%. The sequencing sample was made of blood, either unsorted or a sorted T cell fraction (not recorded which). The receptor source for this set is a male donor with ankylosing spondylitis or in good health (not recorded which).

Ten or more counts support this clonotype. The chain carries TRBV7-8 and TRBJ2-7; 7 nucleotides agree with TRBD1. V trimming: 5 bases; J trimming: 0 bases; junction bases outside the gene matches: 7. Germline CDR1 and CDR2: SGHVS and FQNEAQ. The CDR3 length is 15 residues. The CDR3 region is CASSRLGDSSYEQYF. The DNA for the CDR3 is TGTGCCAGCAGCCGCCTCGGGGACAGCTCCTACGAGCAGTACTTC.

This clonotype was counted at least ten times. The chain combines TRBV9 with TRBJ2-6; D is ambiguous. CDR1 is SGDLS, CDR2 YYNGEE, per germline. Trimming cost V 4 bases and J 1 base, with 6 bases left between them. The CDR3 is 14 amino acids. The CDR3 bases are TGTGCCAGCAGCCCACAATCTGGGGCCAACGTCCTGACTTTC. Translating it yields CASSPQSGANVLTF.

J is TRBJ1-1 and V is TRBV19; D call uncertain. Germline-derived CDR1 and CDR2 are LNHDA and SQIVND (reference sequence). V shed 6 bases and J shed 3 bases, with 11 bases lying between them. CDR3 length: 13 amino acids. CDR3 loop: CASRFRQDTEAFF. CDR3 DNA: TGTGCCAGTAGGTTTCGACAAGACACTGAAGCTTTCTTT. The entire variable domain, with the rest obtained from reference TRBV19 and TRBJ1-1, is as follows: DGGITQSPKYLFRKEGQNVTLSCEQNLNHDAMYWYRQDPGQGLRLIYYSQIVNDFQKGDIAEGYSVSREKKESFPLTVTSAQKNPTAFYLCASRFRQDTEAFFGQGTRLTVV.

The CDR3, as DNA: TGTGCCTGGAGGGTTCTGACAGGGGATACCTACGAGCAGTACTTC. Protein sequence: CAWRVLTGDTYEQYF. V is TRBV30 and J is TRBJ2-7; TRBD1 matches 8 bases. The J segment lost 2 bases and the V segment lost 3 bases, leaving 9 bases of the junction unmatched. This CDR3 contains 15 residues. Germline CDR1 GTSNPN, CDR2 SVGIG (reference sequence).

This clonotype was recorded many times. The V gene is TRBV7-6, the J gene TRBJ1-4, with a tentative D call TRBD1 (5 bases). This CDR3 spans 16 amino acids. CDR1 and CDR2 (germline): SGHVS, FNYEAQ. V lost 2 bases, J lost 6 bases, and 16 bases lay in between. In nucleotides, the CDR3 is TGTGCCAGCAGCTTAAGAGTTGGGGGAGGATATGAAAAACTGTTTTTT. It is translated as CASSLRVGGGYEKLFF.

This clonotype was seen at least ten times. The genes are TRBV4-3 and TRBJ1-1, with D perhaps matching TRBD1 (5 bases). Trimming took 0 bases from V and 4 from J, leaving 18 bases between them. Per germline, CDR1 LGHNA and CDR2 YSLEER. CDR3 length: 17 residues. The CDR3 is CASSQDGGTVYGTEAFF. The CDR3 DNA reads TGCGCCAGCAGCCAAGATGGTGGGACGGTCTATGGCACTGAAGCTTTCTTT.

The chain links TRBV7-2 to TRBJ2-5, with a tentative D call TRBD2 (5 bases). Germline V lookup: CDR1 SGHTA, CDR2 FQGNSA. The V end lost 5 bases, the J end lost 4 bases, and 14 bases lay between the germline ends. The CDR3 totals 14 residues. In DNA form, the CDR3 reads TGTGCCAGCAGCCTCGGAGGTGGACCAGAGACCCAGTACTTC. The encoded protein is CASSLGGGPETQYF.

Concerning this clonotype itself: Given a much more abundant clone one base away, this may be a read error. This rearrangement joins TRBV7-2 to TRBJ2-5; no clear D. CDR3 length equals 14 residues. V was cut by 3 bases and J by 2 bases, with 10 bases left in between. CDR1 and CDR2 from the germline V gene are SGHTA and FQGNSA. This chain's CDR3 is CASSFIASQETQYF. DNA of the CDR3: TGTGCCAGCAGCTTTATAGCCTCGCAAGAGACCCAGTACTTC.

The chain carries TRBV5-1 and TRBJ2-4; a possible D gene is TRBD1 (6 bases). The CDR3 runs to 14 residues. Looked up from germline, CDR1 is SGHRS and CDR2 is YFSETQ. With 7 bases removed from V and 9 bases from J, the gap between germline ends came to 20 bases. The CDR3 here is CASSAPGEFGIQYF. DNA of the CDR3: TGCGCCAGCTCTGCGCCAGGGGAATTTGGCATTCAGTACTTC.

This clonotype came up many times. The CDR3 protein is CSVMTGAEGYTF. DNA for the CDR3: TGCAGCGTCATGACAGGGGCGGAAGGCTACACCTTC. The chain recombines TRBV29-1 with TRBJ1-2; 8 bases are shared with TRBD1. CDR1 SQVTM and CDR2 ANQGSEA come from the germline V gene. CDR3 size: 12 residues. With 6 bases clipped from V and 8 bases from J, the junction kept 8 bases outside the gene matches.

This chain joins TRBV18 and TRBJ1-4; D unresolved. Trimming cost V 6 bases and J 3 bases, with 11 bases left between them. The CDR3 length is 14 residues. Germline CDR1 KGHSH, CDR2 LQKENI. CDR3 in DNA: TGTGCCAGCTCGCGGCCGGGTCCTAATGAAAAACTGTTTTTT. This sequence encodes CASSRPGPNEKLFF.

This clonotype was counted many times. CDR3 in DNA: TGTGCCTGGAGTCTCGCTAGCGGGACTGAGCAGTTCTTC. It translates to CAWSLASGTEQFF. J is TRBJ2-1 and V is TRBV30, with 9 bases identical to TRBD2. Germline trimming cut 2 bases from V and 9 bases from J; bases unmatched to any gene: 5. The CDR3 covers 13 residues. Germline V gene data show CDR1 as GTSNPN and CDR2 as SVGIG (reference sequence).

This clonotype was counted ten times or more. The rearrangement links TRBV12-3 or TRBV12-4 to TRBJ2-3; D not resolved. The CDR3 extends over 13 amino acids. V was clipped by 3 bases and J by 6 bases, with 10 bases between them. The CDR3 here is CASSLTSPDTQYF. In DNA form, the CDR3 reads TGTGCCAGCAGTTTGACTTCCCCGGATACGCAGTATTTT.

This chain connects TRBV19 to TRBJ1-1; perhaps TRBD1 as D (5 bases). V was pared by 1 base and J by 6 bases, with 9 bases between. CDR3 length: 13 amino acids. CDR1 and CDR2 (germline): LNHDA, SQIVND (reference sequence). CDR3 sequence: CASSIGGIAEAFF. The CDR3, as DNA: TGTGCCAGTAGTATAGGGGGGATCGCTGAAGCTTTCTTT. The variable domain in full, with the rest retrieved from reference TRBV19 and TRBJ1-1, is DGGITQSPKYLFRKEGQNVTLSCEQNLNHDAMYWYRQDPGQGLRLIYYSQIVNDFQKGDIAEGYSVSREKKESFPLTVTSAQKNPTAFYLCASSIGGIAEAFFGQGTRLTVV.

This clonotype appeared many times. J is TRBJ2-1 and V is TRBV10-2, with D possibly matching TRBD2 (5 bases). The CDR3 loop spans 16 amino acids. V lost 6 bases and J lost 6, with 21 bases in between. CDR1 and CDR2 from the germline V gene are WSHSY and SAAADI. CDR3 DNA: TGCGCCAGCAGCGATCATAGGCTGTCTAGCTCCAATGAGCAGTTCTTC. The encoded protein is CASSDHRLSSSNEQFF.